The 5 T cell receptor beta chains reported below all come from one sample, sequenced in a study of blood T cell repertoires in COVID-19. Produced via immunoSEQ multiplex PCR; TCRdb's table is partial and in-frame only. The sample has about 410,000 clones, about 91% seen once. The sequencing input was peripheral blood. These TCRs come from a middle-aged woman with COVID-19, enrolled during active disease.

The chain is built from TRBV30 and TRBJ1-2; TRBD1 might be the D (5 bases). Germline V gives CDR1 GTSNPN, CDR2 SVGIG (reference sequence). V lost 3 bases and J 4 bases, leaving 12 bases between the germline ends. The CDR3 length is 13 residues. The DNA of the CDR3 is TGTGCCTGGAGGAGAGACAGAGGCTATGGCTACACCTTC. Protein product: CAWRRDRGYGYTF.

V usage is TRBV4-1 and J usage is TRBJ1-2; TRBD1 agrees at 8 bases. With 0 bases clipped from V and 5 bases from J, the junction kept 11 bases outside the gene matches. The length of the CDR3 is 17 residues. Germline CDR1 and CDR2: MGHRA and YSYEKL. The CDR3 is CASSQDPQGALSYGYTF. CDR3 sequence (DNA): TGCGCCAGCAGCCAAGATCCTCAGGGGGCGCTTTCGTATGGCTACACCTTC.

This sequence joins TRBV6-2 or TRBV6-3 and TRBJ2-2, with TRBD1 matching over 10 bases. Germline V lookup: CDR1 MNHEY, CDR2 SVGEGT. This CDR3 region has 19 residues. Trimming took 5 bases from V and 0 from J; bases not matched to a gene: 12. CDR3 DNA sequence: TGTGCCAGCAGTAGACGACAAGGGACAGGGGCGACGAACACCGGGGAGCTGTTTTTT. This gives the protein CASSRRQGTGATNTGELFF.

Written as DNA, the CDR3 is TGTGCCAGTAGTATAGTGGGGACAGGGTATGGCTACACCTTC. It encodes CASSIVGTGYGYTF. This sequence joins TRBV19 and TRBJ1-2; 9 bases match TRBD1. V was clipped by 1 base and J by 5 bases; unmatched bases: 2. Germline loops: CDR1 LNHDA, CDR2 SQIVND (reference sequence). This CDR3 comprises 14 residues.

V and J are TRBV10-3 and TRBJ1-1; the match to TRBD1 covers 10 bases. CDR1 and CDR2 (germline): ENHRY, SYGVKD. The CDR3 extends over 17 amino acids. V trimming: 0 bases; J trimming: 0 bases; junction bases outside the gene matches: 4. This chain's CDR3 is CAISESTGGRLNTEAFF. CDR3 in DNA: TGTGCCATCAGTGAGTCGACAGGGGGCCGGCTGAACACTGAAGCTTTCTTT.